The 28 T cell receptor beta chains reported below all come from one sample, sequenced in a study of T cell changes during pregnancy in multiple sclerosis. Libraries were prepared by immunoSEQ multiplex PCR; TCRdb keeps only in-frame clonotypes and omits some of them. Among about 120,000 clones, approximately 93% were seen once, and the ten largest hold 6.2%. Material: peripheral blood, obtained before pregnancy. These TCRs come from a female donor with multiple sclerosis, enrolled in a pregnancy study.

CDR3 sequence (DNA): TGTGCCAGCAGCCCTCGGCTAGGTTTTAGCACAGATACGCAGTATTTT. Translated, it gives CASSPRLGFSTDTQYF. This chain joins TRBV11-2 and TRBJ2-3; D is unclear. V lost 5 bases to trimming and J lost 0 bases, with 15 bases between them. CDR3 length: 16 amino acids. Germline CDR1 reads SGHAT; CDR2 reads FQNNGV.

CDR3 coding DNA: TGCGCCAGCAGCCTAGGGACAGGGGACTCCTACGAGCAGTACTTC. This codes for CASSLGTGDSYEQYF. This chain connects TRBV5-1 to TRBJ2-7; 10 nucleotides agree with TRBD1. Germline CDR1 reads SGHRS; CDR2 reads YFSETQ. CDR3 length equals 15 residues. Trimming cost V 4 bases and J 0 bases; bases outside gene matches: 4.

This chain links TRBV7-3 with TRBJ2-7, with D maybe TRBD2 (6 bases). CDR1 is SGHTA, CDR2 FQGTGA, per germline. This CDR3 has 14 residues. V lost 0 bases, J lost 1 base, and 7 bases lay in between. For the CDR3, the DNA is TGTGCCAGCAGCTTAACGGAGGGTTCCTACGAGCAGTACTTC. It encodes CASSLTEGSYEQYF.

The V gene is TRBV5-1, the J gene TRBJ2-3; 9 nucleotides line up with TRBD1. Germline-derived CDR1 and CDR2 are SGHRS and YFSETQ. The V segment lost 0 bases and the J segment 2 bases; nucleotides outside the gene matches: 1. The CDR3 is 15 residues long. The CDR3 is CASSLGTGVTDTQYF. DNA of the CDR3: TGCGCCAGCAGCTTGGGGACAGGGGTCACAGATACGCAGTATTTT.

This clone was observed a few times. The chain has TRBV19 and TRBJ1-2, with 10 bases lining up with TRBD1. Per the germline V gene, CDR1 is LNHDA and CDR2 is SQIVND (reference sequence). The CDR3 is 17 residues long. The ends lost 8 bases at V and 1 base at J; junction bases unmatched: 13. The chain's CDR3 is CASRKDGDRGGNYGYTF. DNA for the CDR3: TGTGCCAGTCGTAAGGACGGGGACAGGGGCGGTAACTATGGCTACACCTTC.

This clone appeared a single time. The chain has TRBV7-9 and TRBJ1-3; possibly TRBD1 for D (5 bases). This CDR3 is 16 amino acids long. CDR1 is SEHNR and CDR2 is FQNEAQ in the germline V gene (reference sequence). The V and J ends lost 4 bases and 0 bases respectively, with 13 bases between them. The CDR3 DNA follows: TGTGCCAGCAGCTCCGGGGGACGGCCCTCTGGAAACACCATATATTTT. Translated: CASSSGGRPSGNTIYF.

This CDR3 reads CASSPLHREGTEAFF. CDR3 coding DNA: TGTGCCAGCTCACCACTTCACAGGGAGGGAACTGAAGCTTTCTTT. The genes are TRBV18 and TRBJ1-1, with D possibly matching TRBD1 (6 bases). This CDR3 is 15 amino acids long. Trimming took off 1 base at V and 5 bases at J, with 14 bases between the two ends. Germline V gene lookup returns CDR1 KGHSH and CDR2 LQKENI.

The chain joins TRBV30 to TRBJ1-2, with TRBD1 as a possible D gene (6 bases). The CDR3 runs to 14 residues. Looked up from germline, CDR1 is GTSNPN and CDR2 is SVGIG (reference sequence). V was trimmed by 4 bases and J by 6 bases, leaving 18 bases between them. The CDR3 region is CAWMGAGAPNGYTF. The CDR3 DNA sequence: TGTGCCTGGATGGGGGCAGGTGCCCCAAATGGCTACACCTTC.

As DNA, the CDR3 is TGTGCCAGCAGCGGCGGGGGACAGGGGGAAAACATTCAGTACTTC. Its protein is CASSGGGQGENIQYF. The genes are TRBV9 and TRBJ2-4, with 11 bases matching TRBD1. The CDR3 runs to 15 residues. Unmatched junction bases numbered 4, after V lost 3 bases and J lost 5 bases. The germline CDR1 and CDR2 sequences are SGDLS and YYNGEE.

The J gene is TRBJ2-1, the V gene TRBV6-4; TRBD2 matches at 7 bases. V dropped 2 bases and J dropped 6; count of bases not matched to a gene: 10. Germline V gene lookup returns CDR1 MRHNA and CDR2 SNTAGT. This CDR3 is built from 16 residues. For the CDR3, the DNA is TGTGCCAGCAGTGACGATCGGACTAGGGGCATCAATGAGCAGTTCTTC. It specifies CASSDDRTRGINEQFF.

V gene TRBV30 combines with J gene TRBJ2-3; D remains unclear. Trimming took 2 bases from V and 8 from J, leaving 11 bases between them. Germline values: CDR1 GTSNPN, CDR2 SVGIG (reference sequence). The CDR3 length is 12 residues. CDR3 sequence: CAWSSPPSTQYF. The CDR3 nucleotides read TGTGCCTGGAGTTCCCCCCCGTCTACGCAGTATTTT.

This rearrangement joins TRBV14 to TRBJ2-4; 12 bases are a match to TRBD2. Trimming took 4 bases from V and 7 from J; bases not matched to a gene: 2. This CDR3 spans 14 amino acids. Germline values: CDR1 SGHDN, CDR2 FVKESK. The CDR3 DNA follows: TGTGCCAGCAGCCCTCTAGCGGGGGGGAACATTCAGTACTTC. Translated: CASSPLAGGNIQYF.

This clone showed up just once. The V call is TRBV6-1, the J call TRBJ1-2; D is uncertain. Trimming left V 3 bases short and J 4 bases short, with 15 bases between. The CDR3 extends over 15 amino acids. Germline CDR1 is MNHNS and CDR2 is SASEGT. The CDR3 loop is CASSENPGFVYGYTF. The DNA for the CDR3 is TGTGCCAGCAGTGAGAACCCAGGCTTTGTCTATGGCTACACCTTC.

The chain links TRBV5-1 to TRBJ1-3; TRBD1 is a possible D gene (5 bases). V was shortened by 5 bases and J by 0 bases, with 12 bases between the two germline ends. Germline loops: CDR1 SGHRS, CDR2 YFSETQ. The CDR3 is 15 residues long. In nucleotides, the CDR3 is TGCGCCAGCAGTCTAACCGACAGCTCTGGAAACACCATATATTTT. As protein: CASSLTDSSGNTIYF.

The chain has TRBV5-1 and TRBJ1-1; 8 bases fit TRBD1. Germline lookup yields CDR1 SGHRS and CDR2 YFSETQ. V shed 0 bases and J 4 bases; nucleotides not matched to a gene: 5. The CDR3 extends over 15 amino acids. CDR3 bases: TGCGCCAGCAGCTTGGGGCGACAGGGGTTCACTGAAGCTTTCTTT. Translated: CASSLGRQGFTEAFF.

CDR3 protein: CASSALTGGIDTQYF. The CDR3, as DNA: TGTGCCAGCAGCGCGTTGACAGGGGGCATCGATACGCAGTATTTT. This sequence joins TRBV9 and TRBJ2-3; TRBD1 matches at 10 bases. Unmatched junction bases numbered 7, after V lost 3 bases and J lost 6 bases. Germline V lookup: CDR1 SGDLS, CDR2 YYNGEE. CDR3 length: 15 residues.

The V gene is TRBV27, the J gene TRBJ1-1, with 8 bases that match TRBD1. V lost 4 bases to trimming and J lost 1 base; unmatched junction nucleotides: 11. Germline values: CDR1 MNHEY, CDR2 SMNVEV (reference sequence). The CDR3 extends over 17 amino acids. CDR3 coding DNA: TGTGCCAGCAGTTCTCCCACCCGAGGGACAGGGAACACTGAAGCTTTCTTT. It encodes CASSSPTRGTGNTEAFF.

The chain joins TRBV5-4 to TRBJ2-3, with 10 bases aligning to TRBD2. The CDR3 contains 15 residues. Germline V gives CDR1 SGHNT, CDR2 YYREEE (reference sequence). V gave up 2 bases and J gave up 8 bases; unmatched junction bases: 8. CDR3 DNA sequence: TGTGCCAGCAGCTTCATTCTAGCGGGAGTTATTACGCAGTATTTT. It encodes CASSFILAGVITQYF.

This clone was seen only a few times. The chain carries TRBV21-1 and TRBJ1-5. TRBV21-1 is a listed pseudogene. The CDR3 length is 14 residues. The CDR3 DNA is TGTGCCAGCAGCATGTCTTATAGCAATCAGCCCCAGCATTTT. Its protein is CASSMSYSNQPQHF.

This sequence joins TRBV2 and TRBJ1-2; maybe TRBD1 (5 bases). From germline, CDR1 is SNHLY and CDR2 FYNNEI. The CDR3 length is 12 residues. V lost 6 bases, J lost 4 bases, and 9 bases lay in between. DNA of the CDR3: TGTGCCAGCAGCGGGGGGTTCTATGGCTACACCTTC. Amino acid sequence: CASSGGFYGYTF.

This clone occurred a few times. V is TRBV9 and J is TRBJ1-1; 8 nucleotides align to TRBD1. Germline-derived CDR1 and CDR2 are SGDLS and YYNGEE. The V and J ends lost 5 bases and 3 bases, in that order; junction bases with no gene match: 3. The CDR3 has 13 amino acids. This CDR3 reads CASSGQGYTEAFF. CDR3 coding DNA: TGTGCCAGCAGTGGACAGGGCTACACTGAAGCTTTCTTT.

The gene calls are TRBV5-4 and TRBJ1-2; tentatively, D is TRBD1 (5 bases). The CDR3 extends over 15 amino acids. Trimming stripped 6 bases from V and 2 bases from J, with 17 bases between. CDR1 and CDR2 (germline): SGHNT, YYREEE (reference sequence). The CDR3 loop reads CASTPRGAGNYGYTF. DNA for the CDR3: TGTGCCAGCACCCCCCGTGGAGCAGGGAACTATGGCTACACCTTC.

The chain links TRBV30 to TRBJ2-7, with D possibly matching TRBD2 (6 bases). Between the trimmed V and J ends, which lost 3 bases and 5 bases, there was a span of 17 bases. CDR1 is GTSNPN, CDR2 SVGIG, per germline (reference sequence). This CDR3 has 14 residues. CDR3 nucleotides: TGTGCCTGGAGGGAGGGCCGAGGGGTGGACGAGCAGTACTTC. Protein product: CAWREGRGVDEQYF.

CDR3 residues: CASSPGLAETDTQYF. Written as DNA, the CDR3 is TGTGCCAGCAGCCCCGGACTAGCCGAGACAGATACGCAGTATTTT. The gene calls are TRBV5-4 and TRBJ2-3; 8 positions agree with TRBD2. The CDR3 is 15 amino acids. Germline V CDR1 and CDR2: SGHNT, YYREEE (reference sequence). The trim removed 4 bases at V and 3 bases at J, leaving 7 bases unmatched.

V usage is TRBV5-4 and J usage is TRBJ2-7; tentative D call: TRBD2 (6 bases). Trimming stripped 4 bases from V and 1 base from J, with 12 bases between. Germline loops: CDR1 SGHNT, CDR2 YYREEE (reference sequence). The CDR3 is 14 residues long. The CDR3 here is CASSRTGTSYEQYF. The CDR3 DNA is TGTGCCAGCAGCCGTACCGGGACTTCCTACGAGCAGTACTTC.

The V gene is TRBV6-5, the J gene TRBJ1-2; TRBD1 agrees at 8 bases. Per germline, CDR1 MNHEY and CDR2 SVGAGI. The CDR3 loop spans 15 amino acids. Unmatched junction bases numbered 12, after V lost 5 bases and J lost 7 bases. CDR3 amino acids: CASSRTGPQSAGYTF. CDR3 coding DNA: TGTGCCAGCAGTCGGACAGGGCCTCAGTCCGCTGGCTACACCTTC.

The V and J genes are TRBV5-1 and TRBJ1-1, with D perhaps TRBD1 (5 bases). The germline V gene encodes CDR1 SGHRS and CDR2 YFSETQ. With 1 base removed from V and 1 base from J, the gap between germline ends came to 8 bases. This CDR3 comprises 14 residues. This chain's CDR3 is CASSLNTGNTEAFF. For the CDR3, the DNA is TGCGCCAGCAGCTTGAACACAGGGAACACTGAAGCTTTCTTT. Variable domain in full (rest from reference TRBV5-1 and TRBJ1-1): KAGVTQTPRYLIKTRGQQVTLSCSPISGHRSVSWYQQTPGQGLQFLFEYFSETQRNKGNFPGRFSGRQFSNSRSEMNVSTLELGDSALYLCASSLNTGNTEAFFGQGTRLTVV.

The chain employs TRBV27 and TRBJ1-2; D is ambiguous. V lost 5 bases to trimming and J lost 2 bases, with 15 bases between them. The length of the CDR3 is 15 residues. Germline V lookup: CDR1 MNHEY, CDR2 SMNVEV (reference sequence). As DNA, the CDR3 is TGTGCCAGCAGTCCCTCCCCCAGGTTCAACTATGGCTACACCTTC. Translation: CASSPSPRFNYGYTF.